What follows are 13 T cell receptor beta chains derived from one specimen sequenced in a study of cytomegalovirus exposure and HLA in healthy donors (dated by TCRdb to about 2017). The library was obtained by the immunoSEQ multiplex PCR assay. The multiplex PCR relied on a mix of 60 forward primers for TCR Vbeta segments and 13 reverse primers for TCR Jbeta segments. Held by TCRdb, this immuneACCESS table contains in-frame sequences only and omits some clones. Under half of the omission traces to an unresolved V gene where checked; the cause of the rest is unknown. The sample's records list over 25,000 clones. The top ten clonotypes cover 0.55% to 0.75% of the sample. The sequencing sample was made of PBMCs. The receptors derive from a man aged 25-45 years in good health and CMV-seronegative.

The genes are TRBV5-1 and TRBJ2-1, with 9 bases lining up with TRBD2. The CDR3 length is 14 residues. Germline V gene sequence: CDR1 SGHRS, CDR2 YFSETQ. With 0 bases clipped from V and 7 bases from J, the junction kept 2 bases outside the gene matches. CDR3 sequence: CASSLGLAENEQFF. The CDR3 nucleotides read TGCGCCAGCAGCTTGGGACTAGCGGAGAATGAGCAGTTCTTC.

V gene TRBV4-2 combines with J gene TRBJ1-2; D possibly corresponds to TRBD1 (5 bases). The V end was cut by 3 bases, the J end by 4 bases, with 24 bases between. The CDR3 totals 18 residues. Germline V gene sequence: CDR1 LGHNA, CDR2 YNFKEQ. The CDR3 loop reads CASSQVTMGRVKSYGYTF. CDR3 in DNA: TGTGCCAGCAGCCAGGTGACGATGGGCAGGGTGAAGAGCTATGGCTACACCTTC.

V gene TRBV2 combines with J gene TRBJ2-2; 11 nucleotides line up with TRBD2. The CDR3 totals 14 residues. With 6 bases clipped from V and 6 bases from J, the junction kept 3 bases outside the gene matches. The germline gives CDR1 SNHLY, CDR2 FYNNEI. In DNA, the CDR3 is TGTGCCAGCAGCTTGACTAGCGGGGCCGGGGAGCTGTTTTTT. It yields the protein CASSLTSGAGELFF.

J is TRBJ2-1 and V is TRBV7-9; 9 bases line up with TRBD2. Germline-derived CDR1 and CDR2 are SEHNR and FQNEAQ (reference sequence). V gave up 3 bases and J gave up 4 bases; unmatched junction bases: 4. The CDR3 contains 15 residues. The DNA of the CDR3 is TGTGCCAGCAGCTTGGGCCTAGCGGGGTACAATGAGCAGTTCTTC. It encodes CASSLGLAGYNEQFF.

The chain couples TRBV11-3 to TRBJ2-1; 11 nucleotides line up with TRBD2. CDR3 length: 15 residues. V shed 2 bases and J 9 bases; nucleotides not matched to a gene: 6. Germline loops: CDR1 SGHNT, CDR2 YENEEA. DNA of the CDR3: TGTGCCAGCAGCTTATATACTAGCGGGAGCGGTGAGCAGTTCTTC. Its protein product is CASSLYTSGSGEQFF. The entire variable domain, with the rest obtained from reference TRBV11-3 and TRBJ2-1, is as follows: EAGVVQSPRYKIIEKKQPVAFWCNPISGHNTLYWYLQNLGQGPELLIRYENEEAVDDSQLPKDRFSAERLKGVDSTLKIQPAELGDSAVYLCASSLYTSGSGEQFFGPGTRLTVL.

The rearrangement links TRBV5-1 to TRBJ1-6, with D perhaps TRBD1 (5 bases). Germline V gene data show CDR1 as SGHRS and CDR2 as YFSETQ. The CDR3 is 14 residues long. V lost 2 bases to trimming and J lost 10 bases, with 13 bases between them. CDR3 bases: TGCGCCAGCAGCTTATCGGGGGGGGACTCACCCCTCCACTTT. This encodes CASSLSGGDSPLHF.

This sequence joins TRBV18 and TRBJ2-7; possibly TRBD2 for D (6 bases). The ends were cut back, 0 bases at V and 7 bases at J, with 16 bases in the middle. CDR1 and CDR2 (germline): KGHSH, LQKENI. The CDR3 runs to 15 residues. DNA for the CDR3: TGTGCCAGCTCACCACCGTATAGTCCGGGAGAAGAGCAGTACTTC. Its protein product is CASSPPYSPGEEQYF.

This chain joins TRBV6-5 and TRBJ2-1, with TRBD2 matching over 8 bases. Germline V gene sequence: CDR1 MNHEY, CDR2 SVGAGI. The trim removed 2 bases at V and 9 bases at J, leaving 12 bases unmatched. The CDR3 runs to 16 residues. Here the CDR3 DNA reads TGTGCCAGCAGTTACAACAAAGCGGGGGAAGGGGGTGAGCAGTTCTTC. Protein: CASSYNKAGEGGEQFF.

The chain employs TRBV7-2 and TRBJ2-1; no definite D call. The CDR3 extends over 13 amino acids. The V and J ends lost 6 bases and 5 bases respectively, with 11 bases between them. Germline V CDR1 and CDR2: SGHTA, FQGNSA. CDR3 coding DNA: TGTGCCAGCAGGATCGGGTTTCACAATGAGCAGTTCTTC. This gives the protein CASRIGFHNEQFF. The whole variable domain, filled in from reference TRBV7-2 and TRBJ2-1, reads GAGVSQSPSNKVTEKGKDVELRCDPISGHTALYWYRQSLGQGLEFLIYFQGNSAPDKSGLPSDRFSAERTGGSVSTLTIQRTQQEDSAVYLCASRIGFHNEQFFGPGTRLTVL.

This chain uses TRBV15 with TRBJ1-2; D may be TRBD1 (5 bases). Trimming stripped 7 bases from V and 3 bases from J, with 15 bases between. CDR3 length equals 14 residues. CDR1 LNHNV and CDR2 YYDKDF come from the germline V gene (reference sequence). The CDR3 sequence is CATTPGGAYYGYTF. The CDR3 DNA sequence: TGTGCCACCACCCCCGGAGGGGCCTACTATGGCTACACCTTC.

This chain uses TRBV5-6 with TRBJ2-5; the match to TRBD2 covers 9 bases. CDR3 size: 15 residues. Germline V gene sequence: CDR1 SGHDT, CDR2 YYEEEE. V was clipped by 2 bases and J by 1 base; unmatched bases: 3. CDR3 sequence: CASSLLAGAQETQYF. CDR3 sequence (DNA): TGTGCCAGCAGCTTATTAGCGGGGGCCCAAGAGACCCAGTACTTC.

V usage is TRBV5-1 and J usage is TRBJ2-2, with D unclear. This CDR3 spans 15 amino acids. Germline V gene lookup returns CDR1 SGHRS and CDR2 YFSETQ. V lost 0 bases, J lost 6 bases, and 12 bases lay in between. CDR3 DNA: TGCGCCAGCAGCTTGGACGTAAGCGATGCCGGGGAGCTGTTTTTT. Encoded protein: CASSLDVSDAGELFF.

The chain employs TRBV15 and TRBJ1-4, with no clear D. The germline V and J ends were trimmed by 0 bases and 4 bases, with 12 bases remaining between them. The CDR3 is made up of 16 amino acids. The germline V gene has CDR1 LNHNV and CDR2 YYDKDF (reference sequence). CDR3 region: CATSRDMSAGNEKLFF. The DNA of the CDR3 is TGTGCCACCAGCAGAGATATGAGTGCCGGTAATGAAAAACTGTTTTTT.